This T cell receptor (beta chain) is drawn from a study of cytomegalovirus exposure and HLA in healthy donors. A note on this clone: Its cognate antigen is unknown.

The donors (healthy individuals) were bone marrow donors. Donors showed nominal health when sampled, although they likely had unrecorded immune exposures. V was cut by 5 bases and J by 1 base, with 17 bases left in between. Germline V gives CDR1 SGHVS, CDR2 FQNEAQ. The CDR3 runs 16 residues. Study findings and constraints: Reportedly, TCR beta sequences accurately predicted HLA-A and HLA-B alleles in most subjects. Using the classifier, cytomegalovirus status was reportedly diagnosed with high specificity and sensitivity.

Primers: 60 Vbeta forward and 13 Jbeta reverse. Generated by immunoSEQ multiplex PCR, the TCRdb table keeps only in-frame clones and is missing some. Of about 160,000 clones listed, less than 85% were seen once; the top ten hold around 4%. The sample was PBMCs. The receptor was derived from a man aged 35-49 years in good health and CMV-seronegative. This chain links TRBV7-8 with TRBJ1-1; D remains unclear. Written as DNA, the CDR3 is TGTGCCAGCAGCCGAGAGGGCCTCCGGGCGAACACTGAAGCTTTCTTT. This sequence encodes CASSREGLRANTEAFF.